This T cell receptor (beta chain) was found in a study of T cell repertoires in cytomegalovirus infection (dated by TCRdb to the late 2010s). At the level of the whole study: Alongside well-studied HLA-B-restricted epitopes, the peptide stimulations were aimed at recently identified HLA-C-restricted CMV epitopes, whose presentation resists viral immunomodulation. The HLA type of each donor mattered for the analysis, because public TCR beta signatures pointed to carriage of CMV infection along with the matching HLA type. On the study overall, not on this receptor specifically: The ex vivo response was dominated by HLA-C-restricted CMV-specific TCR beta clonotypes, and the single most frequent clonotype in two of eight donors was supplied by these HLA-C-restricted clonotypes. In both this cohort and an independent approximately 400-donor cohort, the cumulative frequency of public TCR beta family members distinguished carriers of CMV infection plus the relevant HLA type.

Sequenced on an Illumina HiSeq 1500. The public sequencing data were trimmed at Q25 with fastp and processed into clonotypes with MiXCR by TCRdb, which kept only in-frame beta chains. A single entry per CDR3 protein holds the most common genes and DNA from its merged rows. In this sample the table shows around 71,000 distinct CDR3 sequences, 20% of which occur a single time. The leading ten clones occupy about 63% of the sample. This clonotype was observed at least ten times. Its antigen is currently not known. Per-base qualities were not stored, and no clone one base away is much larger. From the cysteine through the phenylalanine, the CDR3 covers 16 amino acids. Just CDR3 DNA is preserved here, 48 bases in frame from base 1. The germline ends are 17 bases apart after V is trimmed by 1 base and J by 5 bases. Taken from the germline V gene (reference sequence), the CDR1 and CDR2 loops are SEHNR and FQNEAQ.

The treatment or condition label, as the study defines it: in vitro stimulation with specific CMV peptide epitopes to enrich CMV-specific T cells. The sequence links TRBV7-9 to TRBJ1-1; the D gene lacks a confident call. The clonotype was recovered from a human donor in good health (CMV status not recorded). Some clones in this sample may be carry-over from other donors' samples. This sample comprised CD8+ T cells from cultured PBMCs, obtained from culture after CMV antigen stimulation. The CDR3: CASSLGPLGRRTEAFF. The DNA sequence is TGTGCCAGCAGCTTAGGGCCCCTGGGCAGGCGAACTGAAGCTTTCTTT. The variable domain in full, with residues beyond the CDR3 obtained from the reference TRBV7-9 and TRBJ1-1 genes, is DTGVSQNPRHKITKRGQNVTFRCDPISEHNRLYWYRQTLGQGPEFLTYFQNEAQLEKSRLLSDRFSAERPKGSFSTLEIQRTEQGDSAMYLCASSLGPLGRRTEAFFGQGTRLTVV.